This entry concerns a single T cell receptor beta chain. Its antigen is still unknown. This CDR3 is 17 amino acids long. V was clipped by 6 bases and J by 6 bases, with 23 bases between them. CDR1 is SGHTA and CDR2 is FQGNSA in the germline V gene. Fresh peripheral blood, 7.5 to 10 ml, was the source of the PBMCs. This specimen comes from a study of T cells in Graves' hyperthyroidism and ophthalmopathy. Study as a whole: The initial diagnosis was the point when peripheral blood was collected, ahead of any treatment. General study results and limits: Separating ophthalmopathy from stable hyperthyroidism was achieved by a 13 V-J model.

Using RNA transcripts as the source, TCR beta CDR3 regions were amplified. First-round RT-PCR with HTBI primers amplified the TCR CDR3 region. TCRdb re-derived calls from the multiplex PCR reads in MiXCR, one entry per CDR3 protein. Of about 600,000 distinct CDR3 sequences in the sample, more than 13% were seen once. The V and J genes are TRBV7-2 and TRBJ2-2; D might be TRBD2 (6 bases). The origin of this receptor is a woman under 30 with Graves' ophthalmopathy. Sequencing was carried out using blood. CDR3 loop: CASSSRRRELGPGELFF. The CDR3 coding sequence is TGTGCCAGCAGTTCTAGGAGGAGGGAGTTGGGGCCCGGGGAGCTGTTTTTT.